Below are 28 T cell receptor beta chains sequenced from a single sample in a study of T cell responses to AZD1222 COVID-19 vaccine. This table comes from immunoSEQ multiplex PCR, and its TCRdb copy is limited to in-frame clones, with some not included. The table includes about 120,000 clones, approximately 84% detected once. Specimen: peripheral blood, collected on day 0 of AZD1222 vaccination. The receptors were gathered from an adult in good health.

J is TRBJ2-1 and V is TRBV30; 8 bases fit TRBD2. Germline V gives CDR1 GTSNPN, CDR2 SVGIG (reference sequence). Germline trimming cut 0 bases from V and 4 bases from J; bases unmatched to any gene: 8. The CDR3 is made up of 16 amino acids. CDR3 residues: CAWSVRAGATYNEQFF. CDR3 nucleotide sequence: TGTGCCTGGAGTGTCAGAGCGGGGGCCACATACAATGAGCAGTTCTTC. The variable domain in full, completed from reference TRBV30 and TRBJ2-1, reads SQTIHQWPATLVQPVGSPLSLECTVEGTSNPNLYWYRQAAGRGLQLLFYSVGIGQISSEVPQNLSASRPQDRQFILSSKKLLLSDSGFYLCAWSVRAGATYNEQFFGPGTRLTVL.

This chain uses TRBV2 with TRBJ1-1; weak D call: TRBD1 (6 bases). Trimming shortened V by 2 bases and J by 8 bases, and 9 bases separated the two germline ends. The CDR3 sequence is 12 residues long. Germline CDR1 SNHLY, CDR2 FYNNEI. The CDR3 region has the DNA TGTGCCAGCAGTGAAACAGGGACCGAAGCTTTCTTT. This codes for CASSETGTEAFF.

J is TRBJ1-6 and V is TRBV27; TRBD1 might be the D (6 bases). V lost 3 bases to trimming and J lost 13 bases, with 22 bases between them. CDR3 length: 16 amino acids. From germline, CDR1 is MNHEY and CDR2 SMNVEV (reference sequence). The CDR3 protein is CASSFRFGGQGLPLHF. In nucleotides, the CDR3 is TGTGCCAGCAGTTTCAGGTTCGGCGGGCAGGGGCTTCCCCTCCACTTT.

The chain links TRBV19 to TRBJ2-2; D call uncertain. The V end was cut by 6 bases, the J end by 8 bases, with 16 bases between. The CDR3 extends over 14 amino acids. Per the germline V gene, CDR1 is LNHDA and CDR2 is SQIVND (reference sequence). CDR3 loop: CASSIGRWSGELFF. The CDR3 DNA reads TGTGCCAGTAGCATCGGACGGTGGTCAGGGGAGCTGTTTTTT.

The J gene is TRBJ1-1, the V gene TRBV18; TRBD1 matches at 9 bases. V was clipped by 2 bases and J by 5 bases; unmatched bases: 3. Germline V CDR1 and CDR2: KGHSH, LQKENI. The CDR3 loop spans 14 amino acids. CDR3 in amino acids: CASSPRTGETEAFF. CDR3 sequence (DNA): TGTGCCAGCTCACCAAGGACAGGGGAAACTGAAGCTTTCTTT.

The chain joins TRBV13 to TRBJ2-7, with TRBD2 as a possible D gene (6 bases). V shed 1 base and J shed 2 bases, with 15 bases lying between them. The CDR3 totals 16 residues. CDR1 and CDR2 (germline): PRHDT, FYEKMQ (reference sequence). The CDR3 spells CASSLDGTEEAYEQYF. The DNA for the CDR3 is TGTGCCAGCAGCTTAGACGGGACTGAAGAGGCCTACGAGCAGTACTTC.

The chain has TRBV24-1 and TRBJ2-3; D gene unclear. CDR3 size: 15 residues. Trimming cost V 2 bases and J 0 bases, with 8 bases left between them. CDR1 and CDR2 from the germline V gene are KGHDR and SFDVKD. DNA of the CDR3: TGTGCCACCAGTGATTGGACGACTAGCACAGATACGCAGTATTTT. Amino acid sequence: CATSDWTTSTDTQYF.

The rearrangement links TRBV27 to TRBJ2-7; maybe TRBD1 (6 bases). The CDR3 has 14 residues. From germline, CDR1 is MNHEY and CDR2 SMNVEV (reference sequence). Trimming shortened V by 8 bases and J by 2 bases, and 16 bases separated the two germline ends. The CDR3 reads CASQKWTDTYEQYF. Here the CDR3 DNA reads TGTGCCAGCCAGAAGTGGACAGATACCTACGAGCAGTACTTC.

V and J are TRBV4-1 and TRBJ2-5, with 8 bases matching TRBD2. V lost 0 bases and J lost 5; bases outside the gene matches: 8. From germline, CDR1 is MGHRA and CDR2 YSYEKL. There are 16 residues in the CDR3. The DNA of the CDR3 is TGCGCCAGCAGCCAAGATGTGGGCGGGAGGTGGGAGACCCAGTACTTC. Protein product: CASSQDVGGRWETQYF.

This clone turned up a few times. The V gene is TRBV13, the J gene TRBJ2-5; D not certain. This CDR3 contains 13 residues. CDR1 is PRHDT and CDR2 is FYEKMQ in the germline V gene (reference sequence). V gave up 1 base and J gave up 5 bases, with 8 bases separating them. The CDR3 loop reads CASSLESRETQYF. CDR3 nucleotides: TGTGCCAGCAGCTTAGAGAGTCGGGAGACCCAGTACTTC.

This chain links TRBV25-1 with TRBJ1-6, with TRBD1 as a possible D gene (6 bases). V was cut by 5 bases and J by 0 bases, with 14 bases left in between. Germline V gene sequence: CDR1 MGHDK, CDR2 SYGVNS. The length of the CDR3 is 17 residues. In nucleotides, the CDR3 is TGTGCCAGCAGTCCCAGGGGTGGTAGCTCCTATAATTCACCCCTCCACTTT. Translation gives CASSPRGGSSYNSPLHF.

This clone was seen a single time. The chain carries TRBV6-1 and TRBJ1-2; TRBD1 is a possible D gene (5 bases). The CDR3 is 13 amino acids. Germline values: CDR1 MNHNS, CDR2 SASEGT. V was trimmed by 2 bases and J by 7 bases, leaving 11 bases between them. The CDR3 DNA is TGTGCCAGCAGTGAATCGGCGGGGGTTGGCTACACCTTC. Protein sequence: CASSESAGVGYTF.

The CDR3 region has the DNA TGTGCCAGCAGCCAAGATATCTTACCCCTCCACTTT. Translated, it gives CASSQDILPLHF. The rearrangement links TRBV4-2 to TRBJ1-6, with D uncertain. V was trimmed by 0 bases and J by 12 bases, leaving 6 bases between them. Germline V gene sequence: CDR1 LGHNA, CDR2 YNFKEQ. CDR3 length: 12 residues.

The V and J genes are TRBV7-2 and TRBJ1-2, with D possibly TRBD1 on 5 matching bases. Looked up from germline, CDR1 is SGHTA and CDR2 is FQGNSA. V was cut by 6 bases and J by 4 bases, with 15 bases left in between. This CDR3 comprises 14 residues. CDR3 nucleotide sequence: TGTGCCAGCAGTCGCGGGGGGGTCGGCTATGGCTACACCTTC. Translating gives CASSRGGVGYGYTF.

The rearrangement joins TRBV30 to TRBJ1-2; TRBD1 is a possible D gene (6 bases). The ends were cut back, 4 bases at V and 4 bases at J, with 19 bases in the middle. In germline, CDR1 is GTSNPN, CDR2 SVGIG (reference sequence). The CDR3 extends over 15 amino acids. The CDR3 bases are TGTGCCTGGACGCGGGGGCAGGGAGAGGTCTATGGCTACACCTTC. Translated, it gives CAWTRGQGEVYGYTF. Drawing the rest from reference TRBV30 and TRBJ1-2, the complete variable domain is SQTIHQWPATLVQPVGSPLSLECTVEGTSNPNLYWYRQAAGRGLQLLFYSVGIGQISSEVPQNLSASRPQDRQFILSSKKLLLSDSGFYLCAWTRGQGEVYGYTFGSGTRLTVV.

As regards this clone: The sample has other DNA sequences that encode this CDR3 too. The V call is TRBV5-5, the J call TRBJ2-5; 7 positions agree with TRBD1. Germline V gene lookup returns CDR1 SGHKS and CDR2 YYEKEE (reference sequence). V dropped 1 base and J dropped 4; count of bases not matched to a gene: 1. The CDR3 sequence is 13 residues long. CDR3 protein: CASSLTGAETQYF. The CDR3 nucleotides are TGTGCCAGCAGCTTGACAGGGGCAGAGACCCAGTACTTC. Complete variable domain (other parts from reference TRBV5-5 and TRBJ2-5): DAGVTQSPTHLIKTRGQQVTLRCSPISGHKSVSWYQQVLGQGPQFIFQYYEKEERGRGNFPDRFSARQFPNYSSELNVNALLLGDSALYLCASSLTGAETQYFGPGTRLLVL.

The chain combines TRBV5-4 with TRBJ2-1; 9 bases match TRBD2. This CDR3 has 16 amino acids. Germline V gene lookup returns CDR1 SGHNT and CDR2 YYREEE (reference sequence). The junction had 9 bases not matched to a gene; V was cut back by 1 base and J by 7 bases. The CDR3 sequence is CASSLNRLAGRNEQFF. In nucleotides, the CDR3 is TGTGCCAGCAGCTTGAACAGGCTAGCGGGGCGTAATGAGCAGTTCTTC.

The chain is built from TRBV19 and TRBJ2-5, with a possible D match to TRBD1 (7 bases). The CDR3 consists of 14 residues. Trimming took off 5 bases at V and 2 bases at J, with 12 bases between the two ends. Germline V CDR1 and CDR2: LNHDA, SQIVND (reference sequence). CDR3: CASSAGTAQETQYF. DNA of the CDR3: TGTGCCAGTAGTGCGGGGACAGCACAAGAGACCCAGTACTTC.

V usage is TRBV10-3 and J usage is TRBJ2-5; perhaps TRBD2 as D (6 bases). The CDR3 has 15 residues. CDR1 and CDR2 from the germline V gene are ENHRY and SYGVKD. Trimming removed 6 bases from V and 0 bases from J, with 14 bases in between. CDR3 DNA: TGTGCCATCAGCCGCTTAGGAGGGGACCAAGAGACCCAGTACTTC. Protein sequence: CAISRLGGDQETQYF.

The CDR3 DNA reads as TGTGCCAGCAGTTTGGGCGACACAGATACGCAGTATTTT. It yields the protein CASSLGDTDTQYF. V gene TRBV12-3 or TRBV12-4 combines with J gene TRBJ2-3; D gene ambiguous. Trimming stripped 3 bases from V and 2 bases from J, with 6 bases between. The length of the CDR3 is 13 residues.

This sequence joins TRBV6-5 and TRBJ2-7, with D perhaps TRBD1 (6 bases). This CDR3 spans 15 amino acids. Germline CDR1 MNHEY, CDR2 SVGAGI. V was cut by 8 bases and J by 1 base, with 18 bases left in between. The CDR3 DNA sequence: TGTGCCAGCGCTCCTTACCGGACAGCATCCTACGAGCAGTACTTC. Translating gives CASAPYRTASYEQYF.

The V and J genes are TRBV27 and TRBJ1-2, with D possibly matching TRBD1 (5 bases). The CDR3 consists of 13 residues. Germline CDR1 and CDR2: MNHEY and SMNVEV (reference sequence). V shed 5 bases and J shed 9 bases, with 16 bases lying between them. Here the CDR3 reads CASSPRDPRSYTF. DNA for the CDR3: TGTGCCAGCAGTCCCCGGGACCCGAGGAGCTACACCTTC.

The CDR3 nucleotides read TGTGCCAGCAGTGCATTGCCGGACGACTCCTACGAGCAGTACTTC. Translation: CASSALPDDSYEQYF. This chain connects TRBV7-6 to TRBJ2-7; no reliable D call. Germline V lookup: CDR1 SGHVS, CDR2 FNYEAQ. The CDR3 is made up of 15 amino acids. V shed 6 bases and J shed 0 bases, with 15 bases lying between them.

This clone showed up just a few times. This chain uses TRBV9 with TRBJ2-3; D may correspond to TRBD1 or TRBD2 (5 bases each). The CDR3 has 14 amino acids. CDR1 and CDR2 (germline): SGDLS, YYNGEE. V shed 2 bases and J shed 3 bases, with 10 bases lying between them. The CDR3 is CASSVRDGTDTQYF. CDR3 sequence (DNA): TGTGCCAGCAGCGTCAGGGACGGAACAGATACGCAGTATTTT.

The V and J genes are TRBV19 and TRBJ2-5; TRBD2 might be the D (5 bases). Germline V gene sequence: CDR1 LNHDA, CDR2 SQIVND (reference sequence). CDR3 length equals 13 residues. Trimming stripped 6 bases from V and 1 base from J, with 9 bases between. CDR3 loop: CASSSGSQETQYF. CDR3 in DNA: TGTGCCAGTAGCAGCGGCAGCCAAGAGACCCAGTACTTC.

The table lists this clone with a few counts. V and J are TRBV15 and TRBJ2-1; D is unclear. Trimming shortened V by 4 bases and J by 6 bases, and 22 bases separated the two germline ends. The CDR3 is made up of 17 amino acids. The germline gives CDR1 LNHNV, CDR2 YYDKDF (reference sequence). CDR3 protein: CATSKVPPSHPGNEQFF. The CDR3 coding sequence is TGTGCCACCAGCAAAGTCCCGCCCTCCCATCCAGGCAATGAGCAGTTCTTC.

The J gene is TRBJ1-2, the V gene TRBV6-2 or TRBV6-3; tentative D call: TRBD1 (5 bases). The CDR3 extends over 15 amino acids. The germline V and J ends were trimmed by 0 bases and 8 bases, with 16 bases remaining between them. The germline gives CDR1 MNHEY, CDR2 SVGEGT. The CDR3 here is CASSYSNIGAGGYTF. The CDR3 DNA reads TGTGCCAGCAGTTACTCGAATATAGGGGCCGGCGGCTACACCTTC.

V and J are TRBV7-2 and TRBJ1-3, with TRBD1 identical over 7 bases. CDR1 is SGHTA, CDR2 FQGNSA, per germline. The V and J ends lost 1 base and 3 bases, in that order; junction bases with no gene match: 3. CDR3 length: 15 residues. This chain's CDR3 is CASSLDRGGGNTIYF. CDR3 nucleotide sequence: TGTGCCAGCAGCTTAGACAGGGGAGGTGGAAACACCATATATTTT.